Listed below are T cell receptor beta chains from one sample, sequenced in a study of vaccination and CD4 T cells after COVID-19. These TCRs are of unknown antigen specificity. TCRdb processed the PCR reads anew with MiXCR; each CDR3 protein has one entry. The sample includes 15,000 to 20,000 distinct CDR3 sequences, approximately 50% of them seen just once. Material for sequencing was CD4+ T cells from blood, cultured in vitro. The receptor source for this set is a human donor who had recovered from COVID-19. CDR3s include the opening cysteine and the closing phenylalanine or tryptophan.

J | V | CDR3
TRBJ2-4 | TRBV6-2/TRBV6-3 | CASSSDPILAKNIQYF
TRBJ2-3 | TRBV24-1 | CAAGTGAQDTQYF
TRBJ2-7 | TRBV20-1 | CSARDPKNIDEQYF
TRBJ1-2 | TRBV7-9 | CASSQGLGQGAYGYTF
TRBJ2-7 | TRBV7-9 | CASSLVSWGSSYEQYF
TRBJ1-1 | TRBV19 | CASTAGNKNTEAFF
TRBJ2-1 | TRBV7-9 | CASSLDGRHEPFF
TRBJ2-7 | TRBV20-1 | CSASRQAGGAWEQYF
TRBJ1-1 | TRBV6-1 | CASSEDQGRTEAFF
TRBJ2-3 | TRBV7-2 | CASSPWTSGTDTQYF
TRBJ2-5 | TRBV15 | CATSRGVETQYF
TRBJ1-6 | TRBV27 | CASSRTGDNSPLHF
TRBJ2-1 | TRBV19 | CASGLAGGSSYNEQFF
TRBJ1-6 | TRBV2 | CASSERARGQNSPLHF
TRBJ1-5 | TRBV19 | CASSTDPTTGTINNQPQHF
TRBJ2-7 | TRBV21-1 | CATGEGGLYF
TRBJ2-2 | TRBV5-1 | CASSVAARNTGELFF
TRBJ1-2 | TRBV2 | CASSGTGRNYGYTF
TRBJ1-1 | TRBV7-3 | CASSSQAGTEAFF
TRBJ2-7 | TRBV20-1 | CSARDPSPKGEQYF
TRBJ1-5 | TRBV21-1 | CASSPRQPNQPQHF
TRBJ1-2 | TRBV5-4 | CASSNGLDYGYTF
TRBJ2-6 | TRBV6-5 | CASSSPAVRGAF
TRBJ1-2 | TRBV11-2 | CASSPGRNYGYTF
TRBJ1-2 | TRBV6-2/TRBV6-3 | CASSYEDYGYTF
TRBJ1-3 | TRBV2 | CASAQARNTIYF
TRBJ1-2 | TRBV19 | CASSISPGASTYGYTF
TRBJ1-2 | TRBV12-5 | CASGIPGQGTYGYTF
TRBJ2-2 | TRBV6-4 | CASSDSASSHTGELFF
TRBJ2-7 | TRBV20-1 | CSAIPGTFDYEQYF
TRBJ2-3 | TRBV7-9 | CASSHPGGDTQYF
TRBJ1-5 | TRBV11-2 | CASSLGWGQPQHF
TRBJ2-2 | TRBV27 | CASSFGRSAANTGELFF
TRBJ2-6 | TRBV20-1 | CSARGGGLSGANVLTF
TRBJ1-1 | TRBV20-1 | CSARSLRAEAFF
TRBJ1-4 | TRBV28 | CASSLYGENEKLFF
TRBJ2-2 | TRBV5-1 | CASSWAGEAGELFF
TRBJ2-5 | TRBV11-3 | CASSPASGSHETQYF
TRBJ1-2 | TRBV7-8 | CASSEGQGGNIGYTF
TRBJ1-4 | TRBV24-1 | CATSEAGGLGKLFF
TRBJ2-7 | TRBV6-1 | CASRGEDTRGTYEQYF
TRBJ1-4 | TRBV10-3 | CAISDSGQGAREKLFF
TRBJ2-3 | TRBV5-1 | CASSQDPRTDTQYF
TRBJ2-7 | TRBV6-2/TRBV6-3 | CASSKTGPAYEQYF
TRBJ2-3 | TRBV20-1 | CSALRVAGGDTDTQYF
TRBJ1-2 | TRBV11-2 | CASSLDLADRVWYGYTF
TRBJ2-6 | TRBV7-8 | CASSSYRLPGAGANVLTF
TRBJ2-7 | TRBV6-2/TRBV6-3 | CASSPGPGASYEQYF
TRBJ1-1 | TRBV7-2 | CASSWKNTEAFF
TRBJ2-2 | TRBV7-6 | CASSLATSGNTGELFF
TRBJ2-3 | TRBV12-3/TRBV12-4 | CATSQWVSPDTQYF
TRBJ2-3 | TRBV11-2 | CASSLALAVTDTQYF
TRBJ2-5 | TRBV7-8 | CASSRTGHETQYF
TRBJ2-2 | TRBV20-1 | CSARSGGHTGELFF
TRBJ2-7 | TRBV19 | CASSITGTRLYEQYF
TRBJ1-4 | TRBV7-2 | CASSLAGYGNEKLFF
TRBJ2-7 | TRBV20-1 | CSAVTSGRAGKVEQYF
TRBJ2-3 | TRBV5-1 | CASSLAPGQPTDTQYF
TRBJ1-1 | TRBV15 | CATSRDRNTEAFF
TRBJ2-7 | TRBV7-2 | CASSFSGGVSYEQYF